One and the same sample provided the 32 T cell receptor beta chains below, sequenced in a study of cytomegalovirus exposure and HLA in healthy donors. Sequencing used immunoSEQ multiplex PCR; TCRdb keeps in-frame clones, though not all of them. The table lists 80,000 to 90,000 clones, 96% of them singletons. Material for sequencing was PBMCs. These receptors originate from a man between 18 and 29 years old in good health and CMV-seronegative.

The chain links TRBV19 to TRBJ2-2; 9 positions agree with TRBD2. V lost 3 bases and J lost 6; bases outside the gene matches: 20. The CDR3 is made up of 20 amino acids. Germline V gene lookup returns CDR1 LNHDA and CDR2 SQIVND (reference sequence). CDR3 protein: CASSIVSSGTPSMGSGELFF. The DNA for the CDR3 is TGTGCCAGTAGTATCGTGTCTAGCGGGACCCCGTCGATGGGTTCCGGGGAGCTGTTTTTT.

CDR3 sequence (DNA): TGTGCCACCAGCAGGGAGAAACAGGTTCCCACCGGGGAGCTGTTTTTT. This encodes CATSREKQVPTGELFF. The J gene is TRBJ2-2, the V gene TRBV15; perhaps TRBD1 as D (5 bases). The CDR3 has 16 amino acids. The V gene's germline CDR1 is LNHNV and CDR2 YYDKDF (reference sequence). Trimming stripped 3 bases from V and 4 bases from J, with 15 bases between. The whole variable domain, remainder taken from reference TRBV15 and TRBJ2-2, is DAMVIQNPRYQVTQFGKPVTLSCSQTLNHNVMYWYQQKSSQAPKLLFHYYDKDFNNEADTPDNFQSRRPNTSFCFLDIRSPGLGDTAMYLCATSREKQVPTGELFFGEGSRLTVL.

This chain uses TRBV15 with TRBJ2-1; D ambiguous. V was shortened by 8 bases and J by 0 bases, with 14 bases between the two germline ends. The CDR3 covers 15 residues. CDR1 is LNHNV, CDR2 YYDKDF, per germline (reference sequence). The CDR3 region has the DNA TGTGCCACCGCCGTTGGCGGCTTCTCCTACAATGAGCAGTTCTTC. Protein sequence: CATAVGGFSYNEQFF.

The chain links TRBV6-5 to TRBJ1-2; D is ambiguous. In germline, CDR1 is MNHEY, CDR2 SVGAGI. V lost 4 bases and J lost 4, with 13 bases in between. CDR3 size: 14 residues. In DNA form, the CDR3 reads TGTGCCAGCAGTTTCCGAGGGCAGTCCTATGGCTACACCTTC. Encoded protein: CASSFRGQSYGYTF.

The V call is TRBV28, the J call TRBJ1-4; TRBD1 aligns across 7 bases. The germline CDR1 and CDR2 sequences are MDHEN and SYDVKM. The J segment lost 8 bases and the V segment lost 6 bases, leaving 9 bases of the junction unmatched. CDR3 size: 14 residues. Here the CDR3 reads CASSRQGPLEKLFF. CDR3 nucleotides: TGTGCCAGCAGCCGACAGGGTCCTCTGGAAAAACTGTTTTTT.

This clone was recorded once. The chain combines TRBV7-9 with TRBJ1-4; D not certain. The CDR3 loop spans 13 amino acids. V was cut by 8 bases and J by 5 bases, with 12 bases left in between. Germline values: CDR1 SEHNR, CDR2 FQNEAQ (reference sequence). CDR3 amino acids: CASDFGYNEKLFF. In DNA form, the CDR3 reads TGTGCCAGCGACTTCGGATACAATGAAAAACTGTTTTTT.

The chain links TRBV18 to TRBJ1-1, with a weak D call TRBD1 (6 bases). Germline V gene lookup returns CDR1 KGHSH and CDR2 LQKENI. V was cut by 1 base and J by 1 base, with 7 bases left in between. The CDR3 is made up of 14 amino acids. The CDR3 sequence is CASSPQQGNTEAFF. DNA for the CDR3: TGTGCCAGCTCACCACAACAGGGGAACACTGAAGCTTTCTTT.

The gene calls are TRBV19 and TRBJ2-7; 9 positions agree with TRBD1. Germline CDR1 LNHDA, CDR2 SQIVND (reference sequence). CDR3 length: 16 residues. The ends lost 4 bases at V and 4 bases at J; junction bases unmatched: 11. This CDR3 is CASSKGAGTGFYEQYF. CDR3 coding DNA: TGTGCCAGTAGTAAGGGAGCCGGGACAGGGTTTTACGAGCAGTACTTC. Full variable domain (missing parts from reference TRBV19 and TRBJ2-7): DGGITQSPKYLFRKEGQNVTLSCEQNLNHDAMYWYRQDPGQGLRLIYYSQIVNDFQKGDIAEGYSVSREKKESFPLTVTSAQKNPTAFYLCASSKGAGTGFYEQYFGPGTRLTVT.

V usage is TRBV11-3 and J usage is TRBJ1-2; possible D gene TRBD1, 6 bases. Germline CDR1 is SGHNT and CDR2 is YENEEA. V lost 5 bases and J 8 bases, leaving 21 bases between the germline ends. The CDR3 sequence is 15 residues long. The CDR3 DNA is TGTGCCAGCAGCCCTAGACAGGTGGCTATGGGGGGCTACACCTTC. It specifies CASSPRQVAMGGYTF. The complete variable domain, with remaining parts taken from reference TRBV11-3 and TRBJ1-2, reads EAGVVQSPRYKIIEKKQPVAFWCNPISGHNTLYWYLQNLGQGPELLIRYENEEAVDDSQLPKDRFSAERLKGVDSTLKIQPAELGDSAVYLCASSPRQVAMGGYTFGSGTRLTVV.

This chain links TRBV5-4 with TRBJ2-1; weak D call: TRBD2 (6 bases). Germline-derived CDR1 and CDR2 are SGHNT and YYREEE (reference sequence). Trimming stripped 4 bases from V and 10 bases from J, with 15 bases between. The CDR3 length is 13 residues. The CDR3 protein is CASSADLREEQFF. In DNA, the CDR3 is TGTGCCAGCAGCGCGGACCTGCGGGAAGAGCAGTTCTTC.

V and J are TRBV2 and TRBJ2-4; TRBD2 matches 10 bases. Trimming removed 7 bases from V and 10 bases from J; junction bases left unmatched: 10. The CDR3 length is 14 residues. CDR1 and CDR2 from the germline V gene are SNHLY and FYNNEI. CDR3 nucleotides: TGTGCCAGCATCGGAGAGCTAGCGGGAGAGATTCAGTACTTC. Translation: CASIGELAGEIQYF.

As for this clone: This sample also contains other DNA sequences that code for the same CDR3. The rearrangement joins TRBV11-2 to TRBJ1-5, with D unresolved. There are 14 residues in the CDR3. Germline V gene sequence: CDR1 SGHAT, CDR2 FQNNGV. Trimming stripped 0 bases from V and 0 bases from J, with 3 bases between. This CDR3 reads CASSLDSSNQPQHF. CDR3 in DNA: TGTGCCAGCAGCTTAGACAGTAGCAATCAGCCCCAGCATTTT.

The chain employs TRBV6-6 and TRBJ2-5, with TRBD2 matching over 8 bases. Germline assignment: CDR1 MNHNY and CDR2 SVGAGI (reference sequence). The CDR3 is 14 amino acids. J was trimmed by 6 bases and V by 6 bases; bases with no gene match: 9. CDR3 sequence (DNA): TGTGCCAGCAGGGTCGGGGGGGGCGGACAGACCCAGTACTTC. It translates to CASRVGGGGQTQYF.

CDR3 region: CAWRGGSFVGRTDTQYF. The CDR3 nucleotides are TGTGCCTGGAGGGGGGGGTCGTTTGTGGGACGCACAGATACGCAGTATTTT. The chain recombines TRBV30 with TRBJ2-3; TRBD2 matches at 7 bases. Germline trimming cut 3 bases from V and 1 base from J; bases unmatched to any gene: 13. Germline V gene lookup returns CDR1 GTSNPN and CDR2 SVGIG (reference sequence). The CDR3 is 17 amino acids.

This chain joins TRBV7-2 and TRBJ1-5; 8 nucleotides align to TRBD1. CDR3 length: 15 amino acids. The V gene's germline CDR1 is SGHTA and CDR2 FQGNSA. The trim removed 5 bases at V and 3 bases at J, leaving 6 bases unmatched. This CDR3 reads CASSKGQGLNQPQHF. CDR3 DNA sequence: TGTGCCAGCAGCAAAGGACAGGGTCTCAATCAGCCCCAGCATTTT.

The rearrangement links TRBV7-2 to TRBJ2-7; 7 positions match TRBD2. Germline V CDR1 and CDR2: SGHTA, FQGNSA. There are 15 residues in the CDR3. Trimming took 5 bases from V and 0 from J; bases not matched to a gene: 7. The CDR3 sequence is CASSPSGIFSYEQYV. The CDR3 DNA reads as TGTGCCAGCAGCCCGAGCGGGATCTTCTCCTACGAGCAGTACGTC.

V usage is TRBV6-5 and J usage is TRBJ1-5; TRBD1 aligns across 12 bases. There are 16 residues in the CDR3. The germline gives CDR1 MNHEY, CDR2 SVGAGI. J was trimmed by 5 bases and V by 2 bases; bases with no gene match: 4. The CDR3 region has the DNA TGTGCCAGCAGTTACGGGACAGGGGGCGCGGATCAGCCCCAGCATTTT. Its protein is CASSYGTGGADQPQHF.

J is TRBJ2-5 and V is TRBV19; no reliable D call. The CDR3 consists of 9 residues. Deletions cut 8 bases from V and 5 bases from J, with 3 bases between. Germline values: CDR1 LNHDA, CDR2 SQIVND (reference sequence). The CDR3 DNA sequence: TGTGCCAGTGAGGAGACCCAGTACTTC. Translated, it gives CASEETQYF.

The CDR3 sequence is CASSYSTRAPDTQYF. In nucleotides, the CDR3 is TGTGCCAGCAGTTACTCGACCAGGGCCCCAGATACGCAGTATTTT. This chain links TRBV6-6 with TRBJ2-3, with D possibly TRBD1 on 5 matching bases. Germline V CDR1 and CDR2: MNHNY, SVGAGI (reference sequence). The V end was cut by 0 bases, the J end by 4 bases, with 11 bases between. This CDR3 comprises 15 residues.

The V and J genes are TRBV5-1 and TRBJ2-5; 7 bases agree with TRBD2. The CDR3 loop spans 15 amino acids. The ends lost 0 bases at V and 2 bases at J; junction bases unmatched: 4. In germline, CDR1 is SGHRS, CDR2 YFSETQ. In nucleotides, the CDR3 is TGCGCCAGCAGCTTGGTTGGCGGGAGTCAAGAGACCCAGTACTTC. This sequence encodes CASSLVGGSQETQYF.

The genes are TRBV14 and TRBJ2-3; a weak D match, TRBD2 (6 bases). The germline V gene encodes CDR1 SGHDN and CDR2 FVKESK. Trimming removed 2 bases from V and 14 bases from J, with 17 bases in between. The CDR3 length is 13 residues. The DNA for the CDR3 is TGTGCCAGCAGCCAAAATTTTTTCGGGACTCCGTATTTT. Amino acid sequence: CASSQNFFGTPYF. Filled out from reference TRBV14 and TRBJ2-3, the complete variable domain reads EAGVTQFPSHSVIEKGQTVTLRCDPISGHDNLYWYRRVMGKEIKFLLHFVKESKQDESGMPNNRFLAERTGGTYSTLKVQPAELEDSGVYFCASSQNFFGTPYFGPGTRLTVL.

This clone was recorded once. This sequence joins TRBV27 and TRBJ1-2; 7 positions agree with TRBD1. Germline trimming cut 1 base from V and 5 bases from J; bases unmatched to any gene: 13. This CDR3 region has 17 residues. Looked up from germline, CDR1 is MNHEY and CDR2 is SMNVEV (reference sequence). CDR3 nucleotides: TGTGCCAGCAGTTTATACTCCGGACAGGCCATGGGGTATGGCTACACCTTC. Residues: CASSLYSGQAMGYGYTF.

The V gene is TRBV7-2, the J gene TRBJ2-1; 12 nucleotides match TRBD2. Germline V gene data show CDR1 as SGHTA and CDR2 as FQGNSA. The V and J ends lost 0 bases and 9 bases, in that order; junction bases with no gene match: 12. The CDR3 is 18 amino acids. The CDR3 sequence: CASSLAGATSGSTGEQFF. In nucleotides, the CDR3 is TGTGCCAGCAGCTTAGCCGGGGCGACTAGCGGGAGTACCGGTGAGCAGTTCTTC. Using reference TRBV7-2 and TRBJ2-1 for the parts outside the CDR3, the full variable domain is GAGVSQSPSNKVTEKGKDVELRCDPISGHTALYWYRQSLGQGLEFLIYFQGNSAPDKSGLPSDRFSAERTGGSVSTLTIQRTQQEDSAVYLCASSLAGATSGSTGEQFFGPGTRLTVL.

The chain employs TRBV5-1 and TRBJ2-3; 12 bases agree with TRBD2. After removal of 4 bases from V and 4 bases from J, the junction contained 10 bases not matched to a gene. The germline V gene has CDR1 SGHRS and CDR2 YFSETQ. The CDR3 extends over 17 amino acids. CDR3 nucleotide sequence: TGCGCCAGCAGCCGAAGACTAGCGGGAGCTTTTTCAGATACGCAGTATTTT. It is translated as CASSRRLAGAFSDTQYF.

The chain employs TRBV19 and TRBJ2-7; 9 bases line up with TRBD2. The V gene's germline CDR1 is LNHDA and CDR2 SQIVND (reference sequence). With 6 bases clipped from V and 3 bases from J, the junction kept 9 bases outside the gene matches. The CDR3 has 15 residues. The CDR3 DNA sequence: TGTGCCAGTAGCGACATTAGCGGGAGATACTACGAGCAGTACTTC. This codes for CASSDISGRYYEQYF.

The CDR3 nucleotides read TGCAGTGCGGGCGGCGGGCAAGGCACAGATACGCAGTATTTT. It specifies CSAGGGQGTDTQYF. The V call is TRBV29-1, the J call TRBJ2-3; TRBD2 might be the D (5 bases). Germline V gives CDR1 SQVTM, CDR2 ANQGSEA. The CDR3 length is 14 residues.

This chain joins TRBV9 and TRBJ2-3; 9 bases are shared with TRBD2. V dropped 1 base and J dropped 1; count of bases not matched to a gene: 7. Germline lookup yields CDR1 SGDLS and CDR2 YYNGEE. The CDR3 consists of 17 residues. CDR3 region: CASSVTSSGARTDTQYF. DNA for the CDR3: TGTGCCAGCAGCGTAACTTCTAGCGGGGCCCGCACAGATACGCAGTATTTT. Looking up the rest from reference TRBV9 and TRBJ2-3 gives the full variable domain: DSGVTQTPKHLITATGQRVTLRCSPRSGDLSVYWYQQSLDQGLQFLIQYYNGEERAKGNILERFSAQQFPDLHSELNLSSLELGDSALYFCASSVTSSGARTDTQYFGPGTRLTVL.

The chain has TRBV27 and TRBJ2-4, with D possibly TRBD2 on 6 matching bases. From germline, CDR1 is MNHEY and CDR2 SMNVEV (reference sequence). CDR3 size: 16 residues. V dropped 1 base and J dropped 0 bases, with 10 bases sitting between them. CDR3 DNA: TGTGCCAGCAGTTTATTGGGAGGAAGAGCCAAAAACATTCAGTACTTC. Its protein product is CASSLLGGRAKNIQYF.

The CDR3 nucleotides are TGCGCCAGCAGCTTCTCCGGACAGGGACCTCACGAGCAGTACTTC. Its protein is CASSFSGQGPHEQYF. The chain couples TRBV5-1 to TRBJ2-7; 8 bases fit TRBD1. The CDR3 is 15 residues long. Germline CDR1 is SGHRS and CDR2 is YFSETQ. J was trimmed by 5 bases and V by 2 bases; bases with no gene match: 9.

In DNA form, the CDR3 reads TGTGCCAGCAGTCCGGTGGGTGGGACTAGCGGTTCCCATGAGCAGTTCTTC. This gives the protein CASSPVGGTSGSHEQFF. The genes are TRBV28 and TRBJ2-1; 11 bases map to TRBD2. V lost 5 bases and J lost 8; bases outside the gene matches: 14. Germline loops: CDR1 MDHEN, CDR2 SYDVKM. The CDR3 is made up of 17 amino acids.

The chain combines TRBV10-2 with TRBJ2-3, with TRBD2 matching 11 bases. Per germline, CDR1 WSHSY and CDR2 SAAADI. The junction had 6 bases not matched to a gene; V was cut back by 2 bases and J by 5 bases. The CDR3 extends over 16 amino acids. The CDR3 nucleotides are TGCGCCAGCAGTGAGCCCGCTAGCGGGAGGATAGATACGCAGTATTTT. Translation: CASSEPASGRIDTQYF.

The CDR3 DNA reads TGTGCCAGCAGCTTGGGAGATACAGGGGTCTACAATGAGCAGTTCTTC. It is translated as CASSLGDTGVYNEQFF. The chain carries TRBV5-6 and TRBJ2-1, with TRBD1 matching 7 bases. CDR3 size: 16 residues. Per germline, CDR1 SGHDT and CDR2 YYEEEE. Trimming removed 0 bases from V and 3 bases from J; junction bases left unmatched: 6.